This T cell receptor (beta chain) was identified in a study of vaccination and CD4 T cells after COVID-19. Overall study context: Post-COVID samples were collected a median 101 days following diagnosis, spanning 35 to 161. Broader study findings: Clonotypes reactive to SARS-CoV-2 had a median that went up from 21 to 38, but not significantly.

Trimming removed 6 bases from V and 0 bases from J, with 16 bases in between. The length of the CDR3 is 16 residues. In germline, CDR1 is SNHLY, CDR2 FYNNEI. With the Oncomine TCR Beta short-read assay, DNA from cultured CD4+ T cells was sequenced. TCRdb re-analysed the PCR reads in MiXCR, keeping a single row per CDR3 protein. The data hold 7,500 or so distinct CDR3 sequences, with 35% to 50% observed a single time. In regard to this clonotype: Its cognate antigen is unknown.

The treatment denotes: roughly 11-day PBMC culture with coronavirus spike peptide pools or control peptides (ViraFEST assay). Unexposed donor CD4+ T cells predated the COVID-19 pandemic, collected 2011-2018. Antigen-specific T cells were expanded with peptide pools by ViraFEST, and TCRs were then sequenced. A negative selection step was used to isolate CD4+ T cells once culture had run for around 11 days. The sample taken for sequencing was CD4+ T cells from blood, cultured in vitro. V is TRBV2 and J is TRBJ2-3; no firm D call. The sequence derives from a human donor in good health. Here the CDR3 reads CASSPRAYPSTDTQYF. The DNA of the CDR3 is TGTGCCAGCAGCCCACGGGCCTACCCTAGCACAGATACGCAGTATTTT.